The rows below give T cell receptor beta chains drawn from one sample of a study of blood T cell repertoires in COVID-19. The protocol was immunoSEQ multiplex PCR, while the TCRdb copy is restricted to in-frame clones and leaves out a portion. Of around 65,000 clones in the sample, roughly 80% were seen once. Sample: peripheral blood. All receptors derive from a woman between 50 and 59 years old with active or convalescent COVID-19. CDR3s include the opening cysteine and the closing phenylalanine or tryptophan. A D gene is named only where the DNA matches it firmly. Size tells how often a clone was seen (once, few, many) or the class of an expanded clone, and some rows leave it out.

D,V,J,size,DNA,CDR3
NA,TRBV7-2,TRBJ2-7,NA,TGTGCCAGCAGCTTAGCGTTTGCAGCGGGCCTCCCCTACGAGCAGTACTTC,CASSLAFAAGLPYEQYF
NA,TRBV19,TRBJ1-5,NA,TGTGCCAGTAGTATAAGTCAGGGCAATCAGCCCCAGCATTTT,CASSISQGNQPQHF
NA,TRBV7-2,TRBJ2-7,NA,TGTGCCAGCAGTTTCGTTTCCCGACGCCGGGACGAGCAGTACTTC,CASSFVSRRRDEQYF
NA,TRBV12-3/TRBV12-4,TRBJ1-2,NA,TGTGCCAGCAGGGAAGGGGGAGATGGCTACACCTTC,CASREGGDGYTF
NA,TRBV5-1,TRBJ1-6,NA,TGCGCCAGCAGCTTGGCCATGGGGGGAAATTCACCCCTCCACTTT,CASSLAMGGNSPLHF
NA,TRBV4-3,TRBJ2-7,NA,TGCGCCAGCAGCCAAGACACAGGCGCCTACGAGCAGTACTTC,CASSQDTGAYEQYF
NA,TRBV28,TRBJ1-6,NA,TGTGCCAGCAGTTTACCCCTATTCCCTTCACCCCTCCACTTT,CASSLPLFPSPLHF
TRBD1,TRBV5-5,TRBJ1-1,NA,TGTGCCAGCACCCCCCGACAGGGGACCATCACTGAAGCTTTCTTT,CASTPRQGTITEAFF
TRBD1,TRBV3-1/TRBV3-2,TRBJ1-2,NA,TGTGCCAGCAGCCAATGGGACAGGGGGACCTATGGCTACACCTTC,CASSQWDRGTYGYTF
NA,TRBV6-1,TRBJ1-2,NA,TGTGCCAGCTGTACCCTGAGTATGGAGGATGGCTACACCTTC,CASCTLSMEDGYTF
TRBD1,TRBV2,TRBJ2-7,NA,TGTGCCAGCGTACGGGACAGGGAACTTTCCTACGAGCAGTACTTC,CASVRDRELSYEQYF
NA,TRBV9,TRBJ1-1,NA,TGTGCCAGCAGCGTAGGTCCCAAAATCGAAGCTTTCTTT,CASSVGPKIEAFF
NA,TRBV5-1,TRBJ1-2,NA,TGCGCCAGCAGCCCCGCCCAGGGGTACACTAACTATGGCTACACCTTC,CASSPAQGYTNYGYTF
NA,TRBV4-1,TRBJ1-1,NA,TGCGCCAGCAGCGTAGTGGGGGGCACTGAAGCTTTCTTT,CASSVVGGTEAFF
NA,TRBV9,TRBJ2-1,NA,TGTGCCAGCAGCGTAGGGGGTCAGGGTGGCAATGAGCAGTTCTTC,CASSVGGQGGNEQFF
TRBD1,TRBV2,TRBJ2-5,NA,TGTGCCAGCAGTCGGACAGGGCGCGGGACCCAGTACTTC,CASSRTGRGTQYF
NA,TRBV2,TRBJ2-5,NA,TGTGCCAGCAGCAATAGCGGTGGAGAGACCCAGTACTTC,CASSNSGGETQYF
NA,TRBV2,TRBJ1-3,NA,TGTGCCAGCAGTGATGGCCCGGAGGGCGCTGGAAACACCATATATTTT,CASSDGPEGAGNTIYF
NA,TRBV7-2,TRBJ2-2,NA,TGTGCCAGCAGCTTTGCGGCAGCTAACACCGGGGAGCTGTTTTTT,CASSFAAANTGELFF
TRBD1,TRBV18,TRBJ1-6,NA,TGTGCCAGCTCACCTGGACAGGGTGAACGGTCACCCCTCCACTTT,CASSPGQGERSPLHF
NA,TRBV7-2,TRBJ2-3,NA,TGTGCCAGCAGCTCGACTATGGGGAGCACAGATACGCAGTATTTT,CASSSTMGSTDTQYF
TRBD2,TRBV13,TRBJ2-7,NA,TGTGCCAGCGCAGGCGGGAGGGCCAGAGAGCAGTACTTC,CASAGGRAREQYF
NA,TRBV3-1/TRBV3-2,TRBJ2-5,NA,TGTGCCAGCAGCCTCAGTCGCCCAGAGACCCAGTACTTC,CASSLSRPETQYF
TRBD2,TRBV7-3,TRBJ2-2,NA,TGTGCCAGCAGCCCCAGCGGGAGGGCCGACACCGGGGAGCTGTTTTTT,CASSPSGRADTGELFF
NA,TRBV21-1,TRBJ1-5,once,TGTGCCAGCAGCAAAGGTGTCGGGTGGCCTACTGAAAGGCCTATTAATCAGCCCCAGCATTTT,CASSKGVGWPTERPINQPQHF
TRBD1,TRBV24-1,TRBJ1-2,NA,TGTGCCACCAGTGATGATACCCGGACAGGGGGTAGCTACACCTTC,CATSDDTRTGGSYTF
NA,TRBV5-4,TRBJ2-7,NA,TGTGCCAGCAGCTTGAGTCTCTCGGGTGATCTAAACGAGCAGTACTTC,CASSLSLSGDLNEQYF
NA,TRBV5-6,TRBJ1-4,few,TGTGCCAGCAGCTTGGAGACAGGCCTTGGTGAAAAACTGTTTTTT,CASSLETGLGEKLFF
NA,TRBV10-1,TRBJ1-4,NA,TGCGCCAGCAGTGGAACAGGGAAGATACCAACTAATGAAAAACTGTTTTTT,CASSGTGKIPTNEKLFF
NA,TRBV7-6,TRBJ2-3,NA,TGTGCCAGCAGCTTAGGAGGCGGCCCGACGAGGGATACGCAGTATTTT,CASSLGGGPTRDTQYF
NA,TRBV30,TRBJ2-7,NA,TGTGCCTGGTCCCATGGACAGGAGCAGTACTTC,CAWSHGQEQYF
NA,TRBV18,TRBJ2-2,NA,TGTGCCAGCTCACCTCCCCGGGTGGGGGAGCTGTTTTTT,CASSPPRVGELFF
NA,TRBV9,TRBJ1-2,NA,TGTGCCAGCAGCGGGAAACAGGGAGCCTTTGGCTACACCTTC,CASSGKQGAFGYTF
NA,TRBV3-1/TRBV3-2,TRBJ1-2,once,TGTGCCAGCAGCCTCCTCCACGACAGGCCGCTCCACACCTTC,CASSLLHDRPLHTF
TRBD2,TRBV7-9,TRBJ2-1,NA,TGTGCCAGCAGCTCCACTAGCGGGAGGGCCTACAATGAGCAGTTCTTC,CASSSTSGRAYNEQFF
TRBD1,TRBV5-6,TRBJ2-2,once,TGTGCCAGCAGCTTGTTGGACAGGGACGCCGGGGAGCTGTTTTTT,CASSLLDRDAGELFF
TRBD1,TRBV30,TRBJ2-7,once,TGTGCCTGGAGTGCGGACAGGGGGCCCTACGAGCAGTACTTC,CAWSADRGPYEQYF
NA,TRBV7-2,TRBJ2-1,NA,TGTGCCAGCAGCTTAGGTCGGTCGAACAATGAGCAGTTCTTC,CASSLGRSNNEQFF
NA,TRBV5-1,TRBJ2-1,many,TGCGCCAGCAGCTTGTGGAAAGGACAGCCCTACAATGAGCAGTTCTTC,CASSLWKGQPYNEQFF
NA,TRBV2,TRBJ2-1,NA,TGTGCCAGCAAACAGGAGCCCCAGGGCAATGAGCAGTTCTTC,CASKQEPQGNEQFF
NA,TRBV6-5,TRBJ1-4,NA,TGTGCCAGCAGTTATGAACAGACAACTAATGAAAAACTGTTTTTT,CASSYEQTTNEKLFF
NA,TRBV20-1,TRBJ2-5,NA,TGCAGTGCTGAACATTCAGAGACCCAGTACTTC,CSAEHSETQYF